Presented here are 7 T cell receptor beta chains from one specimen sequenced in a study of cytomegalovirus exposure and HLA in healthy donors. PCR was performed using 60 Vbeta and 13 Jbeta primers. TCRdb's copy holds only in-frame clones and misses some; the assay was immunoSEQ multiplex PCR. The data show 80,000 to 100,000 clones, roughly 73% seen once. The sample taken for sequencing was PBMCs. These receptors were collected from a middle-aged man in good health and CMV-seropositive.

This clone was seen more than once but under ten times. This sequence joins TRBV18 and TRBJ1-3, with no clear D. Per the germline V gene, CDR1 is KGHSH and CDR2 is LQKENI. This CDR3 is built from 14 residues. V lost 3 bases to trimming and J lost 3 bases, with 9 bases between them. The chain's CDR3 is CASSPDGVGNTIYF. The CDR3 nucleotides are TGTGCCAGCTCACCTGACGGGGTTGGAAACACCATATATTTT. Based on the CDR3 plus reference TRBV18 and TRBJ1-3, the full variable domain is NAGVMQNPRHLVRRRGQEARLRCSPMKGHSHVYWYRQLPEEGLKFMVYLQKENIIDESGMPKERFSAEFPKEGPSILRIQQVVRGDSAAYFCASSPDGVGNTIYFGEGSWLTVV.

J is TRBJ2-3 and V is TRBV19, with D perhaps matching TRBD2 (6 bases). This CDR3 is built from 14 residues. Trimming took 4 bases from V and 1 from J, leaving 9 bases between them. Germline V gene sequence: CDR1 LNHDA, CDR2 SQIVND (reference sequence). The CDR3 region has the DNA TGTGCCAGTAGTACCCCGGGGGGCACAGATACGCAGTATTTT. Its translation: CASSTPGGTDTQYF.

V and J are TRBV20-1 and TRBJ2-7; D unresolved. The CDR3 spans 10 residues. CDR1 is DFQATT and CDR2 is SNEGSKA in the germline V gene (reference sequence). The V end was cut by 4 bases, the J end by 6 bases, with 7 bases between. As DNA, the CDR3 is TGCAGTGCTATGACGGGCGAGCAGTACTTC. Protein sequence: CSAMTGEQYF.

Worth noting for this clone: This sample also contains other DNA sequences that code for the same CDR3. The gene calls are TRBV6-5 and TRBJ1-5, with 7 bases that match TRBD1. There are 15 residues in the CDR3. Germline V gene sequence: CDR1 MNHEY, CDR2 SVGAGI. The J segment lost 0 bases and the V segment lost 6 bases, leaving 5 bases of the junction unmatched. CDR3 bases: TGTGCCAGCAGGCCCACAGGGGATAGCAATCAGCCCCAGCATTTT. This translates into CASRPTGDSNQPQHF.

CDR3 sequence: CATLGQGGGEQYF. In DNA form, the CDR3 reads TGTGCCACCCTTGGACAGGGGGGTGGCGAGCAGTACTTC. This chain links TRBV6-5 with TRBJ2-7; 10 nucleotides match TRBD1. CDR3 length: 13 amino acids. V shed 10 bases, J shed 6 bases, and the junction held 9 bases outside the gene matches. Germline loops: CDR1 MNHEY, CDR2 SVGAGI.

The CDR3 region is CASSSNRGPYEQYF. Written as DNA, the CDR3 is TGTGCCAGCAGTTCTAACAGGGGCCCCTACGAGCAGTACTTC. J is TRBJ2-7 and V is TRBV28; 7 bases fit TRBD1. The V gene's germline CDR1 is MDHEN and CDR2 SYDVKM. The CDR3 has 14 residues. Unmatched junction bases numbered 5, after V lost 4 bases and J lost 2 bases. Full variable domain (rest looked up from reference TRBV28 and TRBJ2-7): DVKVTQSSRYLVKRTGEKVFLECVQDMDHENMFWYRQDPGLGLRLIYFSYDVKMKEKGDIPEGYSVSREKKERFSLILESASTNQTSMYLCASSSNRGPYEQYFGPGTRLTVT.

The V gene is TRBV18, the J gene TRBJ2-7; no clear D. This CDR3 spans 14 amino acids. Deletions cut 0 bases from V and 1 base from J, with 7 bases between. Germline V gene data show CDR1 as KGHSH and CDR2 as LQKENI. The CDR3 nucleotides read TGTGCCAGCTCACCACCGTCCAGGTCCTACGAGCAGTACTTC. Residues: CASSPPSRSYEQYF.